Listed below are T cell receptor beta chains from one sample, sequenced in a study of shared clonotypes between healthy human individuals. Data came from immunoSEQ multiplex PCR; TCRdb stores just in-frame clones and leaves some out. This table holds some 1.1 million clones, about 72% found once. Material for sequencing was memory CD4+ T cells from PBMCs. The receptors stem from a man between 18 and 29 years old in good health. Some clones in this sample may be carry-over from other donors' samples. The CDR3 runs from the conserved cysteine through the conserved F or W. The order of the fields is clone size, D gene, V gene, J gene, CDR3 DNA, CDR3 protein. A D gene is named only where the DNA matches it firmly. Only some rows state a clone size, as once, few, many or a class for expanded clones.

>once|-|TRBV7-9|TRBJ1-3
TGTGCCAGCAGCTTAAATCGGGCTGGAAACACCATATATTTT
CASSLNRAGNTIYF
>-|TRBD1|TRBV11-3|TRBJ2-1
TGTGCCAGCAGCTGGACAGGCTACAATGAGCAGTTCTTC
CASSWTGYNEQFF
>few|-|TRBV10-2|TRBJ2-7
TGCGCCAGCAGTGAGTCTCTGGCCAGATCCTACGAGCAGTACTTC
CASSESLARSYEQYF
>-|TRBD1|TRBV4-2|TRBJ2-7
TGTGCCAGCAGTCCCAAACAGGGGTACGAGCAGTACTTC
CASSPKQGYEQYF
>-|-|TRBV5-4|TRBJ2-2
TGTGCCAGCAGCCCACCGGGAGCGGCGAACACCGGGGAGCTGTTTTTT
CASSPPGAANTGELFF
>once|TRBD2|TRBV5-1|TRBJ2-7
TGCGCCAGCAGCTCGATGGGGGGAGCGGGGGAGCAGTACTTC
CASSSMGGAGEQYF
>-|TRBD2|TRBV9|TRBJ2-1
TGTGCCAGCAGCGTACGTCCGGGACTAGCGGGAGTGGAGCAGTTCTTC
CASSVRPGLAGVEQFF
>once|TRBD1|TRBV7-2|TRBJ1-5
TGTGCCAGCAGCCCGGACAGGGGCCTGCAGCCCCAGCATTTT
CASSPDRGLQPQHF
>-|-|TRBV2|TRBJ2-1
TGTGCCAGCTGCCCCCCCGGGCCCTCCTACAATGAGCAGTTCTTC
CASCPPGPSYNEQFF
>-|-|TRBV7-9|TRBJ2-7
TGTGCCAGCAGCACGATAATGGCGGGGGAGCAGTACTTC
CASSTIMAGEQYF
>-|-|TRBV7-6|TRBJ2-3
TGTGCCAGCAGCCGACTACCGTTATTCGCCCTTACGCAGTATTTT
CASSRLPLFALTQYF
>-|-|TRBV7-8|TRBJ1-4
TGTGCCAGCAGCTTACAACCCAGGGAGGCTAATGAAAAACTGTTTTTT
CASSLQPREANEKLFF
>-|TRBD2|TRBV6-1|TRBJ2-7
TGTGCCACTCTAGCGGGAGGGCCTTACGAGCAGTACTTC
CATLAGGPYEQYF
>-|-|TRBV28|TRBJ2-3
TGTGCCACCGTAGGCGGCTATACGCAGTATTTT
CATVGGYTQYF
>-|-|TRBV7-9|TRBJ1-4
TGTGCCAGCAGCTTAGGAGGGACTAAGGTTGAAAAACTGTTTTTT
CASSLGGTKVEKLFF
>once|TRBD2|TRBV5-1|TRBJ2-7
TGCGCCAGCAGCCCCCCCTACGCGGGATCTAGCGGCTACGAGCAGTACTTC
CASSPPYAGSSGYEQYF
>few|-|TRBV28|TRBJ2-5
TGTGCCAGCCACGGGTACCAAGAGACCCAGTACTTC
CASHGYQETQYF
>-|-|TRBV7-3|TRBJ1-1
TGTGCCAGCAGCTTTGGGGGAGTCACTGAAGCTTTCTTT
CASSFGGVTEAFF
>-|-|TRBV21-1|TRBJ1-5
TGTGCCAGCAGCAAATGGCGGGCAGGGAACATCGGTCAGCCCCAGCATTTT
CASSKWRAGNIGQPQHF
>few|-|TRBV6-5|TRBJ1-2
TGTGCCAGCAGTTACTCCCCGAAACCGGCTGGGGGCTACACCTTC
CASSYSPKPAGGYTF
>few|-|TRBV5-1|TRBJ2-6
TGCGCCAGCAGCTTAGACAGCTCTGGGGCCAACGTCCTGACTTTC
CASSLDSSGANVLTF
>-|TRBD1|TRBV6-5|TRBJ1-2
TGTGCCAGCAGACGGACAGGGGACAGCTATGGCTACACCTTC
CASRRTGDSYGYTF